These 24 T cell receptor beta chains came from one sample sequenced in a study of CXCR3-negative and CXCR3-positive naive CD8 T cells. The TRB cDNA libraries were prepared by 5' RACE with UMI labels. From the 5' RACE reads, TCRdb lists one entry per CDR3 protein and no DNA. The listing contains about 82,000 distinct CDR3 sequences. Sequencing input: naive CXCR3- CD8+ T cells from blood. Subset: CD45RO-CCR7+CD27+CD95- naive CD8+ T cells lacking CXCR3 (TNR3-). The origin of the receptors is a human donor in good health. Some clones in this sample may be carry-over from other donors' samples.

The V gene is TRBV23-1, the J gene TRBJ2-1. TRBV23-1 is recorded as an ORF, its role being uncertain. The CDR3 extends over 15 amino acids. The CDR3 is CASSQSQSSYNEQFF.

The chain is built from TRBV29-1 and TRBJ1-3. The CDR3 is made up of 14 amino acids. The germline V gene encodes CDR1 SQVTM and CDR2 ANQGSEA. CDR3 protein: CSVEGSAGEDTIYF.

This chain uses TRBV4-1 with TRBJ2-7; checking the TCRdb D call of TRBD1 is not possible without DNA. CDR1 and CDR2 (germline): MGHRA, YSYEKL. This CDR3 is built from 16 residues. CDR3 residues: CASSQDGRGGTYEQYF.

The V call is TRBV29-1, the J call TRBJ1-5. This CDR3 is built from 12 residues. Per germline, CDR1 SQVTM and CDR2 ANQGSEA. The CDR3: CSVEDSSGPQHF.

The V call is TRBV27, the J call TRBJ2-5; lacking DNA, the TRBD2 call made by TCRdb goes unchecked. Germline V gene lookup returns CDR1 MNHEY and CDR2 SMNVEV (reference sequence). There are 14 residues in the CDR3. The CDR3 loop is CASRPSGTTETQYF.

The chain couples TRBV29-1 to TRBJ1-1; TCRdb's D call, TRBD1, is unchecked because there is no DNA. Germline lookup yields CDR1 SQVTM and CDR2 ANQGSEA. The CDR3 runs 12 residues. The CDR3 here is CSVEGEGTEAFF.

The V gene is TRBV7-6, the J gene TRBJ2-6; TCRdb indicates TRBD1, and absent DNA this call remains unverified. Germline V gene sequence: CDR1 SGHVS, CDR2 FNYEAQ. The length of the CDR3 is 16 residues. The CDR3 sequence is CASSLDPGSGANVLTF.

This chain's CDR3 is CASSVTATDTQYF. This chain uses TRBV6-2 or TRBV6-3 with TRBJ2-3. CDR3 size: 13 residues. CDR1 and CDR2 (germline): MNHEY, SVGEGT.

The CDR3 is CSVEDGTGYSTDTQYF. The chain links TRBV29-1 to TRBJ2-3; TCRdb names TRBD1, which stays unverified in the absence of DNA. The germline CDR1 and CDR2 sequences are SQVTM and ANQGSEA. The CDR3 covers 16 residues.

The gene calls are TRBV20-1 and TRBJ2-7; the D gene TCRdb calls, TRBD1, cannot be checked with no DNA. Germline V lookup: CDR1 DFQATT, CDR2 SNEGSKA (reference sequence). This CDR3 is 13 amino acids long. Here the CDR3 reads CSARWGQGYEQYF.

J is TRBJ2-5 and V is TRBV29-1. CDR1 and CDR2 from the germline V gene are SQVTM and ANQGSEA. The CDR3 contains 14 residues. The CDR3 reads CSVAQSGMGETQYF.

The chain carries TRBV12-3 or TRBV12-4 and TRBJ2-5; TCRdb's assignment of TRBD1 cannot be checked, as there is no DNA. The CDR3 totals 15 residues. CDR3 amino acids: CASRSGTGYQETQYF.

J is TRBJ1-1 and V is TRBV7-3; TCRdb picks TRBD1, but there is no DNA to check that call. CDR3 size: 14 residues. The V gene's germline CDR1 is SGHTA and CDR2 FQGTGA. CDR3 loop: CASSSTGIVTEAFF.

The chain joins TRBV29-1 to TRBJ2-5; lacking DNA, the TRBD1 call made by TCRdb goes unchecked. The CDR3 has 12 residues. Germline-derived CDR1 and CDR2 are SQVTM and ANQGSEA. The CDR3 reads CSVDGGQETQYF.

The V gene is TRBV28, the J gene TRBJ2-3; the TCRdb D gene call, TRBD2, has no DNA to confirm it. From germline, CDR1 is MDHEN and CDR2 SYDVKM. This CDR3 contains 15 residues. The CDR3 spells CASSSLERAADTQYF.

V gene TRBV20-1 combines with J gene TRBJ1-1; TCRdb's D gene call, TRBD1, goes unchecked for lack of DNA. In germline, CDR1 is DFQATT, CDR2 SNEGSKA (reference sequence). The CDR3 length is 15 residues. CDR3 protein: CSASLPDRENTEAFF.

V is TRBV29-1 and J is TRBJ1-5. This CDR3 comprises 14 residues. CDR1 SQVTM and CDR2 ANQGSEA come from the germline V gene. CDR3: CSVLLAGPNQPQHF.

The chain combines TRBV29-1 with TRBJ2-1; the D gene TCRdb calls, TRBD1, cannot be checked with no DNA. The germline CDR1 and CDR2 sequences are SQVTM and ANQGSEA. The length of the CDR3 is 14 residues. The CDR3: CSVVRGQTYNEQFF.

The rearrangement uses TRBV28 and TRBJ1-1; TCRdb returns TRBD1, unconfirmable since there is no DNA. The CDR3 has 16 residues. The V gene's germline CDR1 is MDHEN and CDR2 SYDVKM. This CDR3 reads CASSSDRGVRRTEAFF.

The gene calls are TRBV7-9 and TRBJ2-7; absent DNA, TCRdb's TRBD1 call cannot be checked. This CDR3 is built from 11 residues. Germline CDR1 and CDR2: SEHNR and FQNEAQ (reference sequence). The chain's CDR3 is CASSAEGQWYF.

The chain uses TRBV7-8 and TRBJ1-2. Germline loops: CDR1 SGHVS, CDR2 FQNEAQ. This CDR3 is 13 amino acids long. The CDR3 loop reads CASSSSNVVGYTF.

The gene calls are TRBV7-2 and TRBJ2-3; TCRdb outputs TRBD1, but without DNA this stays unchecked. The germline V gene encodes CDR1 SGHTA and CDR2 FQGNSA. CDR3 length: 16 residues. The CDR3 protein is CASSLARAGGIDTQYF.

This rearrangement joins TRBV6-5 to TRBJ1-1; TCRdb indicates TRBD1, and absent DNA this call remains unverified. The germline V gene has CDR1 MNHEY and CDR2 SVGAGI. The CDR3 consists of 13 residues. This chain's CDR3 is CASSYSETGEAFF.

This CDR3 reads CASSLAQWGPGGYTF. This chain uses TRBV12-3 or TRBV12-4 with TRBJ1-2; the TRBD1 assignment by TCRdb is unverifiable without DNA. This CDR3 has 15 residues.